These 10 T cell receptor beta chains were sequenced from one sample in a study of shared T cell receptors in the human thymus (dated by TCRdb to the early 2020s). Library generation was performed with the immunoSEQ multiplex PCR assay. Here the immuneACCESS table is served through TCRdb, limited to in-frame sequences with V and J called. Missing clones are a known gap in these copies; in checked studies unresolved V genes cover under half, and the rest lacks a known reason. The sample table lists around 65,000 clones, roughly 95% of them with a count of one. In total, the top ten clones hold roughly 0.03% of the sample. Sequencing was performed on thymocytes. The receptor source for this set is a human donor.

The gene calls are TRBV7-2 and TRBJ2-1; the D gene could be TRBD1 or TRBD2 (5 bases each). Germline V lookup: CDR1 SGHTA, CDR2 FQGNSA. CDR3 length: 14 amino acids. Trimming pared 2 bases from V and 5 bases from J, leaving 10 bases between. The CDR3 DNA reads TGTGCCAGCAGCTTATGCGAGGGGCACAATGAGCAGTTCTTC. This sequence encodes CASSLCEGHNEQFF.

CDR3 sequence: CASSLAQGVAQYF. For the CDR3, the DNA is TGTGCCAGCAGCTTAGCGCAGGGGGTAGCGCAGTATTTT. The chain employs TRBV7-6 and TRBJ2-3; 7 positions match TRBD1. J gave up 10 bases and V 0 bases, and 4 bases lay outside the gene matches. Germline values: CDR1 SGHVS, CDR2 FNYEAQ. This CDR3 region has 13 residues.

The chain combines TRBV6-5 with TRBJ1-1; D unresolved. V was trimmed by 5 bases and J by 1 base, leaving 8 bases between them. The germline V gene encodes CDR1 MNHEY and CDR2 SVGAGI. The CDR3 is 13 amino acids. CDR3 bases: TGTGCCAGCAGTGGACTCTGGAACACTGAAGCTTTCTTT. This gives the protein CASSGLWNTEAFF.

The gene calls are TRBV4-3 and TRBJ1-5; D is uncertain. This CDR3 is 17 amino acids long. Germline V gene data show CDR1 as LGHNA and CDR2 as YSLEER. The V end was cut by 0 bases, the J end by 3 bases, with 15 bases between. The CDR3 here is CASSQELGEDVNQPQHF. The CDR3 region has the DNA TGCGCCAGCAGCCAAGAGTTGGGTGAGGACGTCAATCAGCCCCAGCATTTT.

This clone was seen a single time. The V gene is TRBV7-3, the J gene TRBJ2-3; a weak D match, TRBD2 (6 bases). Trimming stripped 2 bases from V and 4 bases from J, with 19 bases between. Germline V gene lookup returns CDR1 SGHTA and CDR2 FQGTGA. CDR3 length: 17 amino acids. The CDR3 spells CASSLVGEGEEADTQYF. The CDR3 region has the DNA TGTGCCAGCAGCTTAGTCGGGGAAGGGGAGGAGGCAGATACGCAGTATTTT.

This chain uses TRBV18 with TRBJ1-3; a weak D match, TRBD1 (6 bases). V lost 1 base and J 2 bases, leaving 15 bases between the germline ends. The germline V gene encodes CDR1 KGHSH and CDR2 LQKENI. The CDR3 has 17 residues. The CDR3 DNA is TGTGCCAGCTCACCACGAGTCAGGGGAGCGGCTGGAAACACCATATATTTT. It specifies CASSPRVRGAAGNTIYF.

The rearrangement links TRBV5-6 to TRBJ2-3, with 9 bases aligning to TRBD1. The trim removed 3 bases at V and 5 bases at J, leaving 10 bases unmatched. This CDR3 is 16 amino acids long. From germline, CDR1 is SGHDT and CDR2 YYEEEE. The CDR3, as DNA: TGTGCCAGCAGCTATGACCGGGACAGGGCCTTAGATACGCAGTATTTT. It translates to CASSYDRDRALDTQYF.

The V gene is TRBV2, the J gene TRBJ2-5, with 14 bases aligning to TRBD2. There are 16 residues in the CDR3. The V segment lost 1 base and the J segment 4 bases; nucleotides outside the gene matches: 2. CDR1 and CDR2 from the germline V gene are SNHLY and FYNNEI. The CDR3 protein is CASSEEGTSGGETQYF. The CDR3 DNA reads TGTGCCAGCAGTGAAGAAGGGACTAGCGGGGGAGAGACCCAGTACTTC.

The rearrangement uses TRBV7-3 and TRBJ2-3; D is undetermined. There are 19 residues in the CDR3. Trimming stripped 5 bases from V and 2 bases from J, with 26 bases between. CDR1 SGHTA and CDR2 FQGTGA come from the germline V gene. The CDR3 DNA is TGTGCCAGCAGCCGCACTAAAAGTCCAGGAGTCTGGGACACAGATACGCAGTATTTT. Its translation: CASSRTKSPGVWDTDTQYF. Filled out from reference TRBV7-3 and TRBJ2-3, the complete variable domain reads GAGVSQTPSNKVTEKGKYVELRCDPISGHTALYWYRQSLGQGPEFLIYFQGTGAADDSGLPNDRFFAVRPEGSVSTLKIQRTERGDSAVYLCASSRTKSPGVWDTDTQYFGPGTRLTVL.

The genes are TRBV9 and TRBJ2-1; D call uncertain. V shed 1 base and J shed 5 bases, with 4 bases lying between them. The CDR3 covers 12 residues. Germline lookup yields CDR1 SGDLS and CDR2 YYNGEE. The CDR3 spells CASSVRDNEQFF. CDR3 bases: TGTGCCAGCAGCGTAAGAGACAATGAGCAGTTCTTC. The whole variable domain, filled in from reference TRBV9 and TRBJ2-1, reads DSGVTQTPKHLITATGQRVTLRCSPRSGDLSVYWYQQSLDQGLQFLIQYYNGEERAKGNILERFSAQQFPDLHSELNLSSLELGDSALYFCASSVRDNEQFFGPGTRLTVL.